This T cell receptor (beta chain) was sequenced during a study of T cells of healthy individuals. This clonotype has ten or more counts. TCRdb processed the 5' RACE reads anew with MiXCR; each CDR3 protein has one entry. This table holds approximately 58,000 distinct CDR3 sequences, roughly 14% found once. CDR3 length equals 20 residues. The trim removed 7 bases at V and 2 bases at J, leaving 20 bases unmatched. The sequence was collected from a human donor in good health. The V call is TRBV12-3 or TRBV12-4, the J call TRBJ2-5, with 12 bases identical to TRBD2. The CDR3, as DNA: TGTGCCAGCATGTTATCTAGTGGGTTAGGACTAGCGGGAAGGCAAGAGACCCAGTACTTC. Its translation is CASMLSSGLGLAGRQETQYF.